Below, 28 T cell receptor beta chains from the same sample are listed, as sequenced in a study of liver allograft versus peripheral blood T cells. Overall study: The authors compared T cell receptor repertoires in transplanted livers with those in the peripheral blood of recipients.

MiXCR, applied by TCRdb to the reads, yields one record per CDR3 protein. The data show about 6,500 distinct CDR3 sequences, 18% seen once. These receptors came from a human patient who had a liver transplant. The T cells may partly be graft donor cells.

In its sample, this clonotype is medium-sized. The genes are TRBV29-1 and TRBJ1-1; possibly TRBD1 for D (5 bases). The V gene lost 4 bases and the J gene lost 1 base, with 10 bases spanning the gap. Germline values: CDR1 SQVTM, CDR2 ANQGSEA. CDR3 length equals 13 residues. For the CDR3, the DNA is TGCAGCGTTGTCTATAGGGGGAACACTGAAGCTTTCTTT. Protein: CSVVYRGNTEAFF.

This clonotype was observed a handful of times. The chain has TRBV19 and TRBJ2-7; D is ambiguous. V was pared by 8 bases and J by 3 bases, with 14 bases between. Germline V gene data show CDR1 as LNHDA and CDR2 as SQIVND (reference sequence). The CDR3 has 13 amino acids. The DNA for the CDR3 is TGTGCCAGTTGTTTAAGGGATGGCTACGAGCAGTACTTC. Residues: CASCLRDGYEQYF.

In its sample, this clonotype was seen many times. The V call is TRBV27, the J call TRBJ1-1; TRBD1 might be the D (5 bases). This CDR3 region has 15 residues. CDR1 is MNHEY and CDR2 is SMNVEV in the germline V gene (reference sequence). The V end was cut by 0 bases, the J end by 5 bases, with 13 bases between. CDR3 amino acids: CASSLSIRGGTEAFF. Here the CDR3 DNA reads TGTGCCAGCAGTTTATCGATTAGGGGAGGGACTGAAGCTTTCTTT.

By sample share, this clonotype is large. This chain connects TRBV19 to TRBJ1-1, with D tentatively TRBD1 (6 bases). Germline CDR1 and CDR2: LNHDA and SQIVND (reference sequence). V was trimmed by 9 bases and J by 1 base, leaving 21 bases between them. The CDR3 has 16 amino acids. CDR3: CASSLGGKGENTEAFF. The CDR3 bases are TGTGCCAGCAGCTTAGGAGGGAAGGGGGAGAACACTGAAGCTTTCTTT. The variable domain in full, with the rest retrieved from reference TRBV19 and TRBJ1-1, is DGGITQSPKYLFRKEGQNVTLSCEQNLNHDAMYWYRQDPGQGLRLIYYSQIVNDFQKGDIAEGYSVSREKKESFPLTVTSAQKNPTAFYLCASSLGGKGENTEAFFGQGTRLTVV.

The chain is built from TRBV9 and TRBJ1-5; no firm D call. V lost 0 bases and J 3 bases, leaving 4 bases between the germline ends. Germline CDR1 is SGDLS and CDR2 is YYNGEE. The CDR3 runs to 13 residues. CDR3 loop: CASSVGTNQPQHF. The CDR3 DNA reads as TGTGCCAGCAGCGTAGGCACCAATCAGCCCCAGCATTTT.

This clonotype occurred many times. V gene TRBV5-4 combines with J gene TRBJ2-1, with D perhaps matching TRBD1 (6 bases). V was cut by 3 bases and J by 3 bases, with 19 bases left in between. This CDR3 spans 17 amino acids. Germline V CDR1 and CDR2: SGHNT, YYREEE (reference sequence). This CDR3 is CASSSTPRTDRYNEQFF. CDR3 DNA sequence: TGTGCCAGCAGCTCGACCCCTCGGACAGATCGCTACAATGAGCAGTTCTTC.

This clonotype was observed at least ten times. CDR3 bases: TGTGCCATCAGTGATGACAGGGGGAATGGCTACACCTTC. Its translation: CAISDDRGNGYTF. The rearrangement joins TRBV10-3 to TRBJ1-2, with 9 bases matching TRBD1. The junction had 2 bases not matched to a gene; V was cut back by 3 bases and J by 6 bases. Looked up from germline, CDR1 is ENHRY and CDR2 is SYGVKD. CDR3 length: 13 residues.

V is TRBV30 and J is TRBJ1-1; D call uncertain. Germline V gene lookup returns CDR1 GTSNPN and CDR2 SVGIG (reference sequence). This CDR3 is built from 11 residues. The ends were cut back, 5 bases at V and 5 bases at J, with 9 bases in the middle. The CDR3 loop is CAWGRRTEAFF. The DNA of the CDR3 is TGTGCCTGGGGAAGGCGGACTGAAGCTTTCTTT.

This clonotype has ten or more counts. The chain couples TRBV16 to TRBJ1-3, with TRBD1 as a possible D gene (5 bases). Germline CDR1 is KGHSY and CDR2 is FQNENV. The V end lost 3 bases, the J end lost 0 bases, and 9 bases lay between the germline ends. There are 15 residues in the CDR3. CDR3: CASSQGEFSGNTIYF. The CDR3 DNA reads TGTGCCAGCAGCCAGGGGGAGTTCTCTGGAAACACCATATATTTT.

The chain joins TRBV27 to TRBJ1-2, with 10 bases aligning to TRBD1. The CDR3 totals 14 residues. V shed 4 bases and J 3 bases; nucleotides not matched to a gene: 2. Germline CDR1 MNHEY, CDR2 SMNVEV (reference sequence). CDR3 nucleotide sequence: TGTGCCAGCAGTTATGACAGGGGGCACTATGGCTACACCTTC. Protein product: CASSYDRGHYGYTF.

This rearrangement joins TRBV7-9 to TRBJ1-2; 11 bases agree with TRBD1. The germline gives CDR1 SEHNR, CDR2 FQNEAQ (reference sequence). Losses at the gene ends were 4 bases for V and 7 bases for J; bases not matched to a gene: 5. The CDR3 is 14 amino acids. CDR3 in amino acids: CASSSGQGAGGYTF. The CDR3 bases are TGTGCCAGCAGCTCCGGACAGGGGGCAGGTGGCTACACCTTC.

A remark on this clonotype: This may be a read error, as it is one base from a much larger clone. This sequence joins TRBV6-1 and TRBJ2-7; 8 nucleotides align to TRBD1. Unmatched junction bases numbered 11, after V lost 4 bases and J lost 6 bases. This CDR3 is built from 15 residues. The V gene's germline CDR1 is MNHNS and CDR2 SASEGT. CDR3 sequence (DNA): TGTGCCAGCAGTGGAGATCCGACAGGGGCCTGCGAGCAGTACTTC. It specifies CASSGDPTGACEQYF.

J is TRBJ1-1 and V is TRBV7-9; TRBD1 is a possible D gene (6 bases). Trimming left V 7 bases short and J 5 bases short, with 14 bases between. In germline, CDR1 is SEHNR, CDR2 FQNEAQ (reference sequence). This CDR3 has 13 amino acids. CDR3 region: CASTTRGLTEAFF. CDR3 coding DNA: TGTGCCAGCACCACCAGGGGATTGACTGAAGCTTTCTTT.

This clonotype appeared many times. The rearrangement uses TRBV29-1 and TRBJ2-3, with D tentatively TRBD2 (7 bases). The CDR3 sequence is 16 residues long. CDR1 is SQVTM and CDR2 is ANQGSEA in the germline V gene. Trimming took 6 bases from V and 3 from J, leaving 22 bases between them. The CDR3, as DNA: TGCAGCGTATACGGGACTATAGGGGGGGGGACAGATACGCAGTATTTT. Translating gives CSVYGTIGGGTDTQYF.

This clonotype was picked up many times. V and J are TRBV6-1 and TRBJ2-3, with 8 positions matching TRBD2. CDR3 length: 15 residues. After removal of 3 bases from V and 2 bases from J, the junction contained 4 bases not matched to a gene. Germline V gene lookup returns CDR1 MNHNS and CDR2 SASEGT. CDR3: CASSDLAGSTDTQYF. The CDR3 DNA is TGTGCCAGCAGTGACTTAGCGGGATCCACAGATACGCAGTATTTT.

Of note for this clonotype: One base away lies a much larger clone, so this may be a sequencing read error. The chain recombines TRBV29-1 with TRBJ2-5, with a possible D match to TRBD1 (5 bases). This CDR3 is built from 13 residues. Germline values: CDR1 SQVTM, CDR2 ANQGSEA. The CDR3: CSVDDSSQETQHF. The CDR3 coding sequence is TGCAGCGTTGATGACAGCTCGCAAGAGACCCAGCACTTC.

In the case of this clonotype: With a much larger clone just one base away, this may be a read error. The genes are TRBV10-3 and TRBJ2-2, with 8 bases aligning to TRBD2. The CDR3 loop spans 16 amino acids. Germline V gene data show CDR1 as ENHRY and CDR2 as SYGVKD. V dropped 5 bases and J dropped 1; count of bases not matched to a gene: 6. CDR3 coding DNA: TGTGCCATCAGTTACTCGAGCGGGGGGAACACCGGGGAGCTGTTTTTT. Translation gives CAISYSSGGNTGELFF.

V usage is TRBV27 and J usage is TRBJ1-1; maybe TRBD1 (6 bases). V was shortened by 3 bases and J by 1 base, with 9 bases between the two germline ends. CDR1 is MNHEY and CDR2 is SMNVEV in the germline V gene (reference sequence). CDR3 length: 14 amino acids. The CDR3 spells CASSLGAENTEAFF. Written as DNA, the CDR3 is TGTGCCAGCAGTTTGGGGGCTGAGAACACTGAAGCTTTCTTT.

This clonotype has a count of ten or more. This chain connects TRBV27 to TRBJ1-6; TRBD1 agrees at 9 bases. The germline gives CDR1 MNHEY, CDR2 SMNVEV (reference sequence). With V trimmed by 6 bases and J by 10 bases, 4 bases remained unmatched. This CDR3 contains 13 residues. The CDR3 is CASRPTGGSPLHF. The CDR3 nucleotides read TGTGCCAGCAGGCCGACAGGGGGATCACCCCTCCACTTT.

This clonotype occurred many times. The chain recombines TRBV5-4 with TRBJ2-7, with D perhaps assigned TRBD1 or TRBD2 (5 bases each). CDR3 length: 13 amino acids. V lost 3 bases and J 3 bases, leaving 10 bases between the germline ends. CDR1 is SGHNT, CDR2 YYREEE, per germline (reference sequence). The CDR3 bases are TGTGCCAGCAGCTCGGGACCGAACTACGAGCAGTACTTC. It translates to CASSSGPNYEQYF.

This chain uses TRBV7-9 with TRBJ1-4; D is unclear. CDR1 is SEHNR and CDR2 is FQNEAQ in the germline V gene (reference sequence). The V end was cut by 5 bases, the J end by 8 bases, with 6 bases between. This CDR3 has 11 residues. CDR3 amino acids: CASSPDEKLFF. The CDR3, as DNA: TGTGCCAGCAGCCCGGACGAAAAACTGTTTTTT.

Within the sample, this clonotype is medium-sized. The gene calls are TRBV29-1 and TRBJ1-2; tentatively, D is TRBD1 (5 bases). Per germline, CDR1 SQVTM and CDR2 ANQGSEA. The germline V and J ends were trimmed by 6 bases and 8 bases, with 13 bases remaining between them. The CDR3 sequence is 11 residues long. CDR3 in DNA: TGCAGCGTCGCCCCGGGACTAGGCTACACCTTC. Translated, it gives CSVAPGLGYTF.

This clonotype was observed at least ten times. V and J are TRBV6-2 or TRBV6-3 and TRBJ1-1; D not resolved. The CDR3 spans 12 residues. Germline V gene lookup returns CDR1 MNHEY and CDR2 SVGEGT. Trimming removed 5 bases at V and 8 bases at J, with 12 bases between. As DNA, the CDR3 is TGTGCCAGCAGTGAGACCCTTACCGAAGCTTTCTTT. Its protein is CASSETLTEAFF.

By proportion, this clonotype is medium-sized. V usage is TRBV6-1 and J usage is TRBJ1-1, with TRBD1 matching 7 bases. The ends lost 6 bases at V and 4 bases at J; junction bases unmatched: 8. The CDR3 totals 14 residues. Germline lookup yields CDR1 MNHNS and CDR2 SASEGT. In DNA form, the CDR3 reads TGTGCCAGCAGATTCAGGGGGGCGAGCACTGAAGCTTTCTTT. Encoded protein: CASRFRGASTEAFF.

In this sample, this clonotype turned up many times. This chain links TRBV20-1 with TRBJ1-1; 7 positions match TRBD1. This CDR3 region has 12 residues. With V trimmed by 6 bases and J by 8 bases, 9 bases remained unmatched. Germline loops: CDR1 DFQATT, CDR2 SNEGSKA (reference sequence). The CDR3 sequence is CSASDRVWEAFF. The DNA of the CDR3 is TGCAGTGCGTCCGACAGGGTTTGGGAAGCTTTCTTT.

This clonotype was detected a few times. This chain uses TRBV20-1 with TRBJ2-7; 9 positions agree with TRBD1. CDR3 length: 15 amino acids. Germline CDR1 is DFQATT and CDR2 is SNEGSKA (reference sequence). The V and J ends lost 0 bases and 1 base, in that order; junction bases with no gene match: 4. The CDR3 spells CSARDRDRVSYEQYF. CDR3 coding DNA: TGCAGTGCTAGAGATAGGGACAGGGTATCCTACGAGCAGTACTTC.

This clonotype is medium-sized within its sample. This rearrangement joins TRBV6-5 to TRBJ1-1; D gene uncertain. The CDR3 is 11 amino acids. The germline gives CDR1 MNHEY, CDR2 SVGAGI. Trimming took 2 bases from V and 3 from J, leaving 1 base between them. This chain's CDR3 is CASSYHTEAFF. The CDR3 DNA reads as TGTGCCAGCAGTTACCACACTGAAGCTTTCTTT.

This clonotype was counted many times. V gene TRBV15 combines with J gene TRBJ1-4, with D possibly being TRBD1 (5 bases). The CDR3 has 15 amino acids. Germline CDR1 is LNHNV and CDR2 is YYDKDF (reference sequence). Trimming took off 5 bases at V and 2 bases at J, with 12 bases between the two ends. The CDR3 here is CATSFGGVTNEKLFF. The CDR3, as DNA: TGTGCCACCAGCTTTGGAGGGGTTACTAATGAAAAACTGTTTTTT. Full variable domain (remainder filled in from reference TRBV15 and TRBJ1-4): DAMVIQNPRYQVTQFGKPVTLSCSQTLNHNVMYWYQQKSSQAPKLLFHYYDKDFNNEADTPDNFQSRRPNTSFCFLDIRSPGLGDTAMYLCATSFGGVTNEKLFFGSGTQLSVL.